This T cell receptor beta chain originates from a study of T cell responses to AZD1222 COVID-19 vaccine. General observations from the study: CD4 TCRs linked to vaccination spanned spike, dominating at 160-218 and 743-854. Clonal diversity may have been underestimated in mostly white British donors. Repertoire sampling was restricted to post-peak T cell response timepoints.

Details on this clone: Its antigen remains unidentified.

Generated by immunoSEQ multiplex PCR, the TCRdb table keeps only in-frame clones and is missing some. Among around 140,000 clones listed, roughly 90% were seen once. Trimming removed 0 bases from V and 0 bases from J, with 10 bases in between. The CDR3 has 16 residues. Germline CDR1 and CDR2: LNHNV and YYDKDF (reference sequence). The chain has TRBV15 and TRBJ2-3, with a possible D match to TRBD1 (6 bases). The TCR sequence derives from an adult in good health. The specimen comprised peripheral blood, sampled on day 0 of AZD1222 vaccination. CDR3 region: CATSRDPQGSTDTQYF. For the CDR3, the DNA is TGTGCCACCAGCAGAGATCCCCAGGGGAGCACAGATACGCAGTATTTT.